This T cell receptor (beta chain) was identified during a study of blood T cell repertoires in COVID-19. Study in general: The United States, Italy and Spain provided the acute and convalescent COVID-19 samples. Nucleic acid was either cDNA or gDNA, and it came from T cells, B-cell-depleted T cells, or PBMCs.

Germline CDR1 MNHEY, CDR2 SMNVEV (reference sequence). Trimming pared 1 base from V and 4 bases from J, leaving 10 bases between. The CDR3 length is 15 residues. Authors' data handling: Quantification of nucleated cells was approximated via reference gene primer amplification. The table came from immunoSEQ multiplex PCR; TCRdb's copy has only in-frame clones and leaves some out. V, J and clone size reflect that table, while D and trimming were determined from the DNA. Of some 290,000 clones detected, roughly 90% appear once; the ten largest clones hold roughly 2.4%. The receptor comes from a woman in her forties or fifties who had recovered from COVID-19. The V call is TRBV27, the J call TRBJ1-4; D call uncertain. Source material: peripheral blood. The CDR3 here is CASSLYSGHNEKLFF. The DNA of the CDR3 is TGTGCCAGCAGTTTATACAGCGGCCATAATGAAAAACTGTTTTTT.